This T cell receptor beta chain is from a study of lymphopenia after photon versus proton radiotherapy. Clones were sequenced by immunoSEQ multiplex PCR, and TCRdb holds only the in-frame ones, with some missing. The sample lists approximately 40,000 clones, 86% occurring once. The table lists this clone with a count of one. Its target is not known. Study outcomes and limitations: Oligoclonal CD8+ Temra expansion after nadir drove photon patients' diversity drop. Photon-treated patients lost naive T cells and TCR diversity; proton-treated stayed stable.

The source is a woman in her 70s with pancreatic cancer. Some clones in this sample may be carry-over from other donors' samples. Specimen: peripheral blood, collected from a patient treated with proton-based radiotherapy.

CDR3 sequence (DNA): TGTGCCAGCAGTGAAAGGTGGCAGGGGGACACTGAAGCTTTCTTT. Translation: CASSERWQGDTEAFF. The chain combines TRBV6-1 with TRBJ1-1, with 7 bases identical to TRBD1. From germline, CDR1 is MNHNS and CDR2 SASEGT. The CDR3 is 15 residues long. Trimming cost V 2 bases and J 3 bases; bases outside gene matches: 6.